This TCR beta chain derives from a study of shared clonotypes between healthy human individuals. Study-wide results and caveats: Exclusively blood specimens were collected; tissue repertoires likely differ. Shared clonotypes: about 5% naive CD4, around 3.4% naive CD8, roughly 2.4% memory CD4, more than 0.3% memory CD8.

This table comes from immunoSEQ multiplex PCR, and its TCRdb copy is limited to in-frame clones, with some not included. The sample holds hundreds of thousands of clones, almost 97% seen once. On this clone: Its antigen is still unknown.

CDR1 and CDR2 from the germline V gene are MNHNS and SASEGT. Trimming pared 7 bases from V and 2 bases from J, leaving 16 bases between. This CDR3 is built from 15 residues. This clonotype originated in a woman aged 25 to 39 in good health. This chain links TRBV6-1 with TRBJ2-3; D remains ambiguous. The sample was naive CD4+ T cells sorted from blood. Documented subset: CD45RA+ positively selected. The CDR3 nucleotides read TGTGCCAGCAAGTTTCTTCGATCAATCACAGATACGCAGTATTTT. Amino acid sequence: CASKFLRSITDTQYF.